Sequencing of this TCR beta chain was carried out in a study of blood T cell repertoires in COVID-19. Study details: Sites across the United States, Italy and Spain contributed samples from acute and convalescent COVID-19. From T cells, B-cell-depleted T cells, or PBMCs came the material, which was cDNA or gDNA.

Individuals drawn from 24 US areas were about 18 to 90 years old. Original data processing: Reference gene primer amplification gave estimated nucleated cell counts. Assay: immunoSEQ multiplex PCR; the TCRdb copy retains only in-frame clones and omits some. That table supplies the V and J calls and clone size; D and trimming were determined from the DNA. The table records about 440,000 clones, around nine tenths of them present only once. Germline loops: CDR1 MNHNS, CDR2 SASEGT. This CDR3 is built from 14 residues. The V end was cut by 0 bases, the J end by 4 bases, with 9 bases between. The chain joins TRBV6-1 to TRBJ1-1, with D possibly being TRBD1 (5 bases). The sequence came from a woman in her late teens or twenties with acute COVID-19. What was sequenced was PBMCs or T cells enriched from blood (not recorded which). CDR3 loop: CASSEAGGSTEAFF. CDR3 in DNA: TGTGCCAGCAGTGAAGCTGGGGGGAGCACTGAAGCTTTCTTT.